The entry below describes one TCR beta chain. Antigen unknown. V gave up 0 bases and J gave up 5 bases, with 11 bases separating them. The CDR3 is 15 residues long. From germline, CDR1 is KGHSH and CDR2 LQKENI. The sample belongs to a study of regulatory T cells in long-lasting Graves disease. Findings and limits, study-wide: Whereas new patients shared 950 to 1,000 public clonotypes, persistent patients shared more, at 2,500 to 3,500.

Time point here: newly diagnosed GD, antithyroid drugs for less than 3 months. PBMC RNA was the source of the TCR library. Building of the TCR beta libraries involved iRepertoire HTBI primers and Arm-PCR of CDR3 regions. MiXCR, run by TCRdb on the multiplex PCR reads, gives a single entry per CDR3 protein. The table records about 540,000 distinct CDR3 sequences, approximately 13% of them present only once. The sample was also reused in another study, on T cells in Graves' hyperthyroidism and ophthalmopathy. That work adds: Diagnoses used clinical symptoms, serum thyroxine and TRAb, thyroid ultrasound and orbital computed tomography. A set of HTBI primers served as the primers for a first-round RT-PCR of the TCR CDR3.

V and J are TRBV18 and TRBJ2-1; TRBD2 might be the D (5 bases). Here the sequenced sample was peripheral blood mononuclear cells (PBMCs), taken at new diagnosis, from a patient treated with antithyroid drugs. This receptor was obtained from a man between 25 and 39 years old with Graves disease. As DNA, the CDR3 is TGTGCCAGCTCACCACCCGGGATGTCCCACAATGAGCAGTTCTTC. This codes for CASSPPGMSHNEQFF. The variable domain in full, completed from reference TRBV18 and TRBJ2-1, reads NAGVMQNPRHLVRRRGQEARLRCSPMKGHSHVYWYRQLPEEGLKFMVYLQKENIIDESGMPKERFSAEFPKEGPSILRIQQVVRGDSAAYFCASSPPGMSHNEQFFGPGTRLTVL.